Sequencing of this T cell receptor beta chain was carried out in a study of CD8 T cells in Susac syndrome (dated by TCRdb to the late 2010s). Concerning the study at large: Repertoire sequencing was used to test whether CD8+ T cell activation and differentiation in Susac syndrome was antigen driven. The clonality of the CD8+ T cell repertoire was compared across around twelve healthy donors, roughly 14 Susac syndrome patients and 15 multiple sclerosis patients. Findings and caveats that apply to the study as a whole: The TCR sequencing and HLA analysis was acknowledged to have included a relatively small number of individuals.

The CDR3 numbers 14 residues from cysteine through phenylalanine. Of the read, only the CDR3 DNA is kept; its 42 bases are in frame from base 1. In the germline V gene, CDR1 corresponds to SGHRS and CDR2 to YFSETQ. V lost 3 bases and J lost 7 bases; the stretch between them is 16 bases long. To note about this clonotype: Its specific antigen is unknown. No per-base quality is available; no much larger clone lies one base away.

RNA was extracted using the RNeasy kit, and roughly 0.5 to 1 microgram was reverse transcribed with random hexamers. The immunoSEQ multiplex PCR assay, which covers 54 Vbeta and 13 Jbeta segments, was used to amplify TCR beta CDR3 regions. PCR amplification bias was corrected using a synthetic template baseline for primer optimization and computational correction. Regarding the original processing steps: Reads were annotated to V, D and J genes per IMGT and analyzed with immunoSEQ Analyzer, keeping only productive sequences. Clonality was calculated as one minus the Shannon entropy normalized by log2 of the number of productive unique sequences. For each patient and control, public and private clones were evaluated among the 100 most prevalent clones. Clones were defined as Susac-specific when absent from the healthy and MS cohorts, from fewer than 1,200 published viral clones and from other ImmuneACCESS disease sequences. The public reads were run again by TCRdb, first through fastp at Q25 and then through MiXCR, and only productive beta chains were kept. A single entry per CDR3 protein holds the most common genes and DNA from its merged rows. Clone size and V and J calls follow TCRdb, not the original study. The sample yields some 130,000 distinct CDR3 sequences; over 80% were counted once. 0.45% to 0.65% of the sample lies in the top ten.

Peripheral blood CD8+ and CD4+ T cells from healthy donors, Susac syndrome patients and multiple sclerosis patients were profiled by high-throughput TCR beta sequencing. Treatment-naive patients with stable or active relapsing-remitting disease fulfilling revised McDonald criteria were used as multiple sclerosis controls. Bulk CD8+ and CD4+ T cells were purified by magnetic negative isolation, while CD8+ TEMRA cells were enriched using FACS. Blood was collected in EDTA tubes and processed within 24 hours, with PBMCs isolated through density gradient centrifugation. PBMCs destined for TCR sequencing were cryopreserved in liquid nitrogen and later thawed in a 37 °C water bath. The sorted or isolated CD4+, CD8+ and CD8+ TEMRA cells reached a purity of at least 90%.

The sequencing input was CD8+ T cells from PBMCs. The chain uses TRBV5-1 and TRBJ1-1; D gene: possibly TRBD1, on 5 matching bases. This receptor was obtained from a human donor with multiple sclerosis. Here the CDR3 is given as CASSYDLGASEAFF. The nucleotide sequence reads TGCGCCAGCAGCTATGATTTAGGGGCGAGTGAAGCTTTCTTT.